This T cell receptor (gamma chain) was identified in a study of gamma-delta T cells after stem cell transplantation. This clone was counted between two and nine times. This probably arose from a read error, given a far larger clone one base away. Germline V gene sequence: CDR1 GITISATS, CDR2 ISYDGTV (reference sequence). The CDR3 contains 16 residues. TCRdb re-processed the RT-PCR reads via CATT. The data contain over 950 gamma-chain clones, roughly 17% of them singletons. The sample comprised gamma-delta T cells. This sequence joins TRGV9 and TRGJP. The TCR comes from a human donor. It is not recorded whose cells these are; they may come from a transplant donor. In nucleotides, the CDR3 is TGTGCCTTGCGGGAGGTGCAAGAGTTGGGCAAAAAAATCAAGGTATTT. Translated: CALREVQELGKKIKVF.